A single sample gave rise to the 27 T cell receptor beta chains below, sequenced in a study of PD-L1 blockade in urothelial cancer (dated by TCRdb to 2016 to 2017). Receptors were amplified or captured by the immunoSEQ multiplex PCR assay. As stored in TCRdb, this immuneACCESS dataset retains in-frame rearrangements with V and J assigned. A fraction of the clones does not appear; measured against another copy, unresolved V genes explain less than half of the discrepancy, and the remainder lacks a known reason. Within this sample are tens of thousands of clones, with about 89% of them counted one time only. The ten largest make up roughly 2.1% of the sample. Sequenced material: PBMCs, taken around atezolizumab (anti-PD-L1) treatment. These receptors all stem from a man in his 60s with urothelial cancer.

The rearrangement links TRBV7-2 to TRBJ2-4; TRBD1 aligns across 7 bases. In germline, CDR1 is SGHTA, CDR2 FQGNSA. The V segment lost 4 bases and the J segment 1 base; nucleotides outside the gene matches: 7. The CDR3 covers 16 residues. The CDR3 bases are TGTGCCAGCAGCTGGCAGGGGGTAGCGGCCAAAAACATTCAGTACTTC. Its protein is CASSWQGVAAKNIQYF.

The rearrangement uses TRBV10-3 and TRBJ2-1, with 7 bases that match TRBD2. J lost 4 bases, V lost 4 bases, and 1 base had no gene match. Germline CDR1 reads ENHRY; CDR2 reads SYGVKD. The CDR3 runs 13 residues. The CDR3 loop reads CAISGGGYNEQFF. For the CDR3, the DNA is TGTGCCATCAGTGGGGGGGGTTACAATGAGCAGTTCTTC.

The chain employs TRBV19 and TRBJ1-4, with D unclear. Germline CDR1 reads LNHDA; CDR2 reads SQIVND (reference sequence). The CDR3 contains 14 residues. Deletions cut 0 bases from V and 4 bases from J, with 6 bases between. CDR3 coding DNA: TGTGCCAGTAGTATAGATCGACTTAATGAAAAACTGTTTTTT. As protein: CASSIDRLNEKLFF. The variable domain in full, with the rest retrieved from reference TRBV19 and TRBJ1-4, is DGGITQSPKYLFRKEGQNVTLSCEQNLNHDAMYWYRQDPGQGLRLIYYSQIVNDFQKGDIAEGYSVSREKKESFPLTVTSAQKNPTAFYLCASSIDRLNEKLFFGSGTQLSVL.

This sequence joins TRBV5-1 and TRBJ2-5; TRBD2 might be the D (6 bases). This CDR3 comprises 14 residues. Trimming shortened V by 0 bases and J by 4 bases, and 10 bases separated the two germline ends. Germline CDR1 SGHRS, CDR2 YFSETQ. Here the CDR3 reads CASSLVLARETQYF. DNA for the CDR3: TGCGCCAGCAGCTTGGTCCTAGCGAGAGAGACCCAGTACTTC. Drawing the rest from reference TRBV5-1 and TRBJ2-5, the complete variable domain is KAGVTQTPRYLIKTRGQQVTLSCSPISGHRSVSWYQQTPGQGLQFLFEYFSETQRNKGNFPGRFSGRQFSNSRSEMNVSTLELGDSALYLCASSLVLARETQYFGPGTRLLVL.

The chain is built from TRBV10-2 and TRBJ1-1, with a possible D match to TRBD1 (6 bases). V lost 3 bases to trimming and J lost 5 bases, with 13 bases between them. The CDR3 is 14 amino acids. The germline CDR1 and CDR2 sequences are WSHSY and SAAADI. The CDR3 here is CASSDVGAGTEAFF. The CDR3 DNA reads TGCGCCAGCAGTGATGTGGGGGCTGGGACTGAAGCTTTCTTT.

The rearrangement uses TRBV5-6 and TRBJ1-5; 9 nucleotides match TRBD1. Germline V gene lookup returns CDR1 SGHDT and CDR2 YYEEEE. This CDR3 is 16 amino acids long. The J segment lost 6 bases and the V segment lost 6 bases, leaving 13 bases of the junction unmatched. CDR3 loop: CASTSGQGEGGQPQHF. CDR3 DNA sequence: TGTGCCAGCACCTCGGGACAGGGAGAAGGGGGTCAGCCCCAGCATTTT.

This clone was seen a single time. This chain connects TRBV2 to TRBJ1-1, with a weak D call TRBD1 (5 bases). The CDR3 covers 11 residues. V lost 8 bases and J 10 bases, leaving 14 bases between the germline ends. Per germline, CDR1 SNHLY and CDR2 FYNNEI. The CDR3 nucleotides read TGTGCCAGCCGAACAGGATGGCTAGCTTTCTTT. Translating it yields CASRTGWLAFF.

As to this clone: No DNA is shown, since the ends of the CDR3 on it are uncertain; the CDR3 is the one TCRdb lists. This rearrangement joins TRBV2 to TRBJ2-3; no check of the table's D call, TRBD2, against the DNA was made. The CDR3 spans 13 amino acids, including both terminal residues. The germline V gene has CDR1 SNHLY and CDR2 FYNNEI. The CDR3: CASSGAWAGGAGF.

This clone was observed a handful of times. V usage is TRBV5-6 and J usage is TRBJ1-1, with D possibly being TRBD1 (5 bases). The germline V gene has CDR1 SGHDT and CDR2 YYEEEE. V dropped 4 bases and J dropped 1 base, with 11 bases sitting between them. CDR3 length: 14 amino acids. Here the CDR3 DNA reads TGTGCCAGCAGCGCCGGGGGGACGAACACTGAAGCTTTCTTT. Translated: CASSAGGTNTEAFF.

The chain is built from TRBV28 and TRBJ2-2; D not certain. V shed 3 bases and J shed 0 bases, with 11 bases lying between them. This CDR3 comprises 16 residues. The V gene's germline CDR1 is MDHEN and CDR2 SYDVKM. This CDR3 reads CASSLATTTNTGELFF. The CDR3 nucleotides read TGTGCCAGCAGTTTGGCCACAACCACGAACACCGGGGAGCTGTTTTTT.

About this clone itself: The sample has other DNA sequences that encode this CDR3 too. The chain is built from TRBV25-1 and TRBJ1-5; possible D gene TRBD1, 5 bases. V was cut by 1 base and J by 4 bases, with 8 bases left in between. CDR1 and CDR2 from the germline V gene are MGHDK and SYGVNS. The CDR3 extends over 14 amino acids. CDR3 coding DNA: TGTGCCAGCAGTGAATTTGGGGGGAATCAGCCCCAGCATTTT. It encodes CASSEFGGNQPQHF.

The rearrangement uses TRBV7-2 and TRBJ2-7, with 8 bases fitting TRBD1. The V and J ends lost 1 base and 2 bases, in that order; junction bases with no gene match: 4. The germline CDR1 and CDR2 sequences are SGHTA and FQGNSA. The CDR3 has 15 residues. CDR3 sequence: CASSLGQGHPYEQYF. For the CDR3, the DNA is TGTGCCAGCAGCTTAGGACAGGGGCATCCCTACGAGCAGTACTTC.

The chain has TRBV9 and TRBJ2-1, with a tentative D call TRBD2 (5 bases). V was clipped by 3 bases and J by 0 bases, with 7 bases between them. The CDR3 is made up of 14 amino acids. Germline CDR1 reads SGDLS; CDR2 reads YYNGEE. The CDR3 here is CASSGGLSYNEQFF. CDR3 DNA sequence: TGTGCCAGCAGCGGTGGACTCTCCTACAATGAGCAGTTCTTC.

The chain combines TRBV19 with TRBJ2-6, with 10 bases that match TRBD1. The V and J ends lost 6 bases and 2 bases, in that order; junction bases with no gene match: 10. Germline-derived CDR1 and CDR2 are LNHDA and SQIVND (reference sequence). The CDR3 contains 18 residues. This CDR3 is CASRVGDRGLPGANVLTF. The CDR3 bases are TGTGCCAGTAGAGTAGGGGACAGGGGATTGCCTGGGGCCAACGTCCTGACTTTC.

The chain recombines TRBV9 with TRBJ2-3, with TRBD2 matching over 13 bases. The CDR3 sequence is 16 residues long. Germline-derived CDR1 and CDR2 are SGDLS and YYNGEE. The junction had 6 bases not matched to a gene; V was cut back by 2 bases and J by 6 bases. In DNA form, the CDR3 reads TGTGCCAGCAGCGTCGGACTAGCGGGGGCCGGGGATACGCAGTATTTT. As protein: CASSVGLAGAGDTQYF.

The V gene is TRBV5-1, the J gene TRBJ2-3, with D unclear. This CDR3 has 16 residues. Deletions cut 0 bases from V and 0 bases from J, with 11 bases between. The germline gives CDR1 SGHRS, CDR2 YFSETQ. CDR3 sequence (DNA): TGCGCCAGCAGCTTGGGGGCAGGTCGAAGCACAGATACGCAGTATTTT. Protein product: CASSLGAGRSTDTQYF. Complete variable domain (other parts from reference TRBV5-1 and TRBJ2-3): KAGVTQTPRYLIKTRGQQVTLSCSPISGHRSVSWYQQTPGQGLQFLFEYFSETQRNKGNFPGRFSGRQFSNSRSEMNVSTLELGDSALYLCASSLGAGRSTDTQYFGPGTRLTVL.

The count of this clone is one. This sequence joins TRBV18 and TRBJ1-4; 7 bases map to TRBD1. This CDR3 is 15 amino acids long. With 2 bases clipped from V and 7 bases from J, the junction kept 7 bases outside the gene matches. From germline, CDR1 is KGHSH and CDR2 LQKENI. CDR3 residues: CASSPDRALPEKLFF. The CDR3, as DNA: TGTGCCAGCTCACCAGACAGGGCCCTTCCTGAAAAACTGTTTTTT.

This clone has just a few counts. The V call is TRBV2, the J call TRBJ1-5, with TRBD1 matching 7 bases. Germline-derived CDR1 and CDR2 are SNHLY and FYNNEI. CDR3 length: 14 residues. V lost 10 bases, J lost 4 bases, and 10 bases stayed unmatched. The CDR3: CAIRTGYPNQPQHF. CDR3 sequence (DNA): TGTGCCATCAGGACAGGCTACCCTAATCAGCCCCAGCATTTT. Filled out from reference TRBV2 and TRBJ1-5, the complete variable domain reads EPEVTQTPSHQVTQMGQEVILRCVPISNHLYFYWYRQILGQKVEFLVSFYNNEISEKSEIFDDQFSVERPDGSNFTLKIRSTKLEDSAMYFCAIRTGYPNQPQHFGDGTRLSIL.

This sequence joins TRBV18 and TRBJ2-7; D might be TRBD1 (6 bases). CDR3 length: 13 residues. V was shortened by 3 bases and J by 2 bases, with 8 bases between the two germline ends. In germline, CDR1 is KGHSH, CDR2 LQKENI. Here the CDR3 DNA reads TGTGCCAGCTCACCCACAGGGACCTACGAGCAGTACTTC. As protein: CASSPTGTYEQYF.

This chain uses TRBV29-1 with TRBJ2-3; no definite D call. The CDR3 loop spans 12 amino acids. The V gene's germline CDR1 is SQVTM and CDR2 ANQGSEA. Trimming left V 7 bases short and J 4 bases short, with 12 bases between. CDR3 region: CSARQSADTQYF. The CDR3, as DNA: TGCAGCGCCCGTCAGTCCGCAGATACGCAGTATTTT.

This rearrangement joins TRBV19 to TRBJ1-3; D not resolved. Per the germline V gene, CDR1 is LNHDA and CDR2 is SQIVND (reference sequence). The CDR3 totals 17 residues. V lost 3 bases to trimming and J lost 0 bases, with 15 bases between them. The chain's CDR3 is CASSILSPSLSGNTIYF. The CDR3 region has the DNA TGTGCCAGTAGTATCCTTTCGCCTAGTCTCTCTGGAAACACCATATATTTT.

The chain uses TRBV5-8 and TRBJ2-3; the match to TRBD2 covers 11 bases. Germline loops: CDR1 SGHTS, CDR2 YDEGEE. This CDR3 is built from 15 residues. V lost 4 bases and J lost 6; bases outside the gene matches: 7. CDR3 region: CASSPQGLAEDTQYF. The CDR3 coding sequence is TGTGCCAGCAGCCCCCAGGGACTAGCGGAGGATACGCAGTATTTT. Drawing the rest from reference TRBV5-8 and TRBJ2-3, the complete variable domain is EAGVTQSPTHLIKTRGQQATLRCSPISGHTSVYWYQQALGLGLQFLLWYDEGEERNRGNFPPRFSGRQFPNYSSELNVNALELEDSALYLCASSPQGLAEDTQYFGPGTRLTVL.

This clone came up a few times. This rearrangement joins TRBV10-3 to TRBJ1-2, with D maybe TRBD1 (6 bases). Germline loops: CDR1 ENHRY, CDR2 SYGVKD. Between the trimmed V and J ends, which lost 7 bases and 5 bases, there was a span of 11 bases. The CDR3 contains 12 residues. CDR3 in DNA: TGTGCCATCATGGGCAGGGGATATGGCTACACCTTC. This encodes CAIMGRGYGYTF.

This clone appeared once. This chain connects TRBV7-9 to TRBJ2-5; D unclear. V lost 5 bases to trimming and J lost 0 bases, with 10 bases between them. The CDR3 runs to 14 residues. Germline lookup yields CDR1 SEHNR and CDR2 FQNEAQ (reference sequence). The CDR3 DNA reads TGTGCCAGCAGCCCCGAGGAGTACCAAGAGACCCAGTACTTC. Translating it yields CASSPEEYQETQYF.

The rearrangement uses TRBV27 and TRBJ2-7; 10 positions agree with TRBD1. The germline V gene encodes CDR1 MNHEY and CDR2 SMNVEV (reference sequence). The junction had 6 bases not matched to a gene; V was cut back by 0 bases and J by 7 bases. This CDR3 contains 15 residues. CDR3 amino acids: CASSLSRQGAREQYF. CDR3 nucleotide sequence: TGTGCCAGCAGTTTATCGAGACAGGGGGCTCGGGAGCAGTACTTC.

The rearrangement uses TRBV11-2 and TRBJ2-5; the match to TRBD2 covers 8 bases. The CDR3 spans 15 residues. J lost 5 bases, V lost 4 bases, and 9 bases had no gene match. The germline V gene has CDR1 SGHAT and CDR2 FQNNGV. For the CDR3, the DNA is TGTGCCAGCAGCTCCATAGCGGGGAAAGGGGAGACCCAGTACTTC. This gives the protein CASSSIAGKGETQYF.

The chain couples TRBV19 to TRBJ1-2, with D possibly being TRBD1 (6 bases). The germline gives CDR1 LNHDA, CDR2 SQIVND (reference sequence). The CDR3 totals 13 residues. Trimming removed 4 bases at V and 4 bases at J, with 10 bases between. Written as DNA, the CDR3 is TGTGCCAGTAGTAAGAGGGACATCTATGGCTACACCTTC. Encoded protein: CASSKRDIYGYTF.